This T cell receptor beta chain was observed in a study of cytomegalovirus exposure and HLA in healthy donors. Study outcomes and limitations: There were about 160 TCR beta chains listed as cytomegalovirus-associated.

The assay was immunoSEQ multiplex PCR, and TCRdb's table has in-frame clones only and misses some. The data hold some 340,000 clones, with about nine tenths observed a single time. About this clone: The antigen is undetermined.

This CDR3 is built from 15 residues. Trimming removed 0 bases at V and 2 bases at J, with 8 bases between. Germline values: CDR1 SGDLS, CDR2 YYNGEE. Sequences were obtained from PBMCs. The chain combines TRBV9 with TRBJ2-2; tentative D call: TRBD1 (5 bases). The clonotype was recovered from a woman between 25 and 40 years old in good health and CMV-seropositive. The CDR3 nucleotides read TGTGCCAGCAGCGTAGTGACAGCCAACACCGGGGAGCTGTTTTTT. Its protein is CASSVVTANTGELFF. Looking up the rest from reference TRBV9 and TRBJ2-2 gives the full variable domain: DSGVTQTPKHLITATGQRVTLRCSPRSGDLSVYWYQQSLDQGLQFLIQYYNGEERAKGNILERFSAQQFPDLHSELNLSSLELGDSALYFCASSVVTANTGELFFGEGSRLTVL.